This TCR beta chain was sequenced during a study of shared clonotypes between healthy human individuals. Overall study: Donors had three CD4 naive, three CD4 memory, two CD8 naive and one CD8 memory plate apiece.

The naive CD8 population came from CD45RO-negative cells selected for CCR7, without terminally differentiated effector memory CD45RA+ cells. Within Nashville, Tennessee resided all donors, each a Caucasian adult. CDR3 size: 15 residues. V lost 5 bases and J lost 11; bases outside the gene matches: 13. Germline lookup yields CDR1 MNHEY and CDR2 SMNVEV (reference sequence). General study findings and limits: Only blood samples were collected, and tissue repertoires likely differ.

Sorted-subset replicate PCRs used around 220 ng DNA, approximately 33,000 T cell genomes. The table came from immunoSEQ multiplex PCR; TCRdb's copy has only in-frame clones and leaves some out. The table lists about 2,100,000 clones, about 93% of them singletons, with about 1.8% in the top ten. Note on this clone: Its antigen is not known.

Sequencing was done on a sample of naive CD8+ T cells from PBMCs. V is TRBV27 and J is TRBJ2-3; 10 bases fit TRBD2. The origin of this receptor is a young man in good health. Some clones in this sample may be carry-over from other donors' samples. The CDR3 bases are TGTGCCAGCAGTCATAGCGGGAGGCGCCCGTACGAGCAGTATTTT. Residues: CASSHSGRRPYEQYF.